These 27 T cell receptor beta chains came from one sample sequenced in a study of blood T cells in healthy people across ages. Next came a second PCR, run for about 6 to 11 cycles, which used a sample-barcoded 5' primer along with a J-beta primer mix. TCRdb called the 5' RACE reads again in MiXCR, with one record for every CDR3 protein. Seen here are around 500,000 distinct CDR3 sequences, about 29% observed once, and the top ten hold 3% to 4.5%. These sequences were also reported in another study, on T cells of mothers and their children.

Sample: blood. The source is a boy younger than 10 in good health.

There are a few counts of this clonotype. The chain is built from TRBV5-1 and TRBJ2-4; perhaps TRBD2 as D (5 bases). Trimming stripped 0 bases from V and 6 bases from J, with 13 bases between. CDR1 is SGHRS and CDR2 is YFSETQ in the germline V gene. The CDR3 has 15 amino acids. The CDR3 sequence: CASSLESGYRNIQYF. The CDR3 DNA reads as TGCGCCAGCAGCTTGGAGAGCGGCTACCGAAACATTCAGTACTTC.

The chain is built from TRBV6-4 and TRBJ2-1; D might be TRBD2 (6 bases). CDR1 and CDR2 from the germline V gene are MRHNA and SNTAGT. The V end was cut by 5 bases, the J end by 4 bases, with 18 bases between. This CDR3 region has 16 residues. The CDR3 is CASSPGLGGAYNEQFF. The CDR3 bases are TGTGCCAGCAGTCCCGGCCTTGGAGGGGCTTACAATGAGCAGTTCTTC.

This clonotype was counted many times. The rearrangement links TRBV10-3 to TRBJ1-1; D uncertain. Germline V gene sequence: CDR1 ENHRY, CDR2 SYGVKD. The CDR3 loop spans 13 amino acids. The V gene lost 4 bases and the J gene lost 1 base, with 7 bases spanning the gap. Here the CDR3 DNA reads TGTGCCATCAGTGTTCAACGGAACACTGAAGCTTTCTTT. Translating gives CAISVQRNTEAFF.

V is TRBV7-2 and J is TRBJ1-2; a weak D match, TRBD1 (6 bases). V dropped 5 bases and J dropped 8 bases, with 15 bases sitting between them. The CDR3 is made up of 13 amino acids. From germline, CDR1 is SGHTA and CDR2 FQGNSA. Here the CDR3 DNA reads TGTGCCAGCAGCATCACAGGGTTCGACGGCTACACCTTC. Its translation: CASSITGFDGYTF.

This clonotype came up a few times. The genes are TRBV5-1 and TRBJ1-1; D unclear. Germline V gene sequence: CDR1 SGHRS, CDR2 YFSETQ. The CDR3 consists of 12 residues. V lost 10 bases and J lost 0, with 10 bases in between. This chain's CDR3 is CASQDMNTEAFF. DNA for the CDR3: TGCGCCTCCCAGGATATGAACACTGAAGCTTTCTTT.

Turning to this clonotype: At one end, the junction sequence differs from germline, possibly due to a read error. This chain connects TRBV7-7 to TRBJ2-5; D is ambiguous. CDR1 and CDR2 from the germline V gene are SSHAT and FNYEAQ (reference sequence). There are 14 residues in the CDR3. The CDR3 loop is CASSRFDPQETQYF. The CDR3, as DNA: TGTGCTAGCAGTCGGTTCGACCCCCAAGAGACCCAGTACTTC.

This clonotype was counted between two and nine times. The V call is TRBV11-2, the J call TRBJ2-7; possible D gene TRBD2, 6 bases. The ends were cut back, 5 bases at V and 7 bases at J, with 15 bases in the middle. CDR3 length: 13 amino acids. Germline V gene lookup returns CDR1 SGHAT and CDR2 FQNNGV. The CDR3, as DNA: TGTGCCAGCAGCGCCGGGGGTTGGAGAGAGCAGTACTTC. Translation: CASSAGGWREQYF.

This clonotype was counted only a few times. Here the CDR3 reads CASSSRGDPYNEQFF. CDR3 in DNA: TGTGCCAGCAGTTCGAGGGGGGACCCCTACAATGAGCAGTTCTTC. The rearrangement joins TRBV12-3 or TRBV12-4 to TRBJ2-1; D may correspond to TRBD1 or TRBD2 (6 bases each). Trimming shortened V by 4 bases and J by 2 bases, and 12 bases separated the two germline ends. The CDR3 spans 15 residues.

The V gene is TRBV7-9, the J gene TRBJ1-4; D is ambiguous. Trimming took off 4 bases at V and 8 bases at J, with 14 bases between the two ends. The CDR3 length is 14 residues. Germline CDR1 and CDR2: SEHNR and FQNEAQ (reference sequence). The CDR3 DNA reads TGTGCCAGCAGCTCGGGCCAGGAAGGGGAAAAACTGTTTTTT. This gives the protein CASSSGQEGEKLFF.

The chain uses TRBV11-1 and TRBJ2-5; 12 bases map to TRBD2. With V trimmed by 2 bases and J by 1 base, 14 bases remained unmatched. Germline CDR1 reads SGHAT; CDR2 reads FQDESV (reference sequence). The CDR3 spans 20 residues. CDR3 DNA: TGTGCCAGCAGCTTAATCCTAGCGGGAGGGGCTGAATCTAGCCAAGAGACCCAGTACTTC. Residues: CASSLILAGGAESSQETQYF.

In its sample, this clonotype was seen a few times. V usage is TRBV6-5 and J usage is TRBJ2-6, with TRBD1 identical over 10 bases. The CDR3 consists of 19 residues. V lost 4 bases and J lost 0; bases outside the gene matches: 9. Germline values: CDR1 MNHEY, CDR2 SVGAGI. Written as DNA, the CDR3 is TGTGCCAGCAGTTCTATTCGGGGACAGGGGTTCTCTGGGGCCAACGTCCTGACTTTC. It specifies CASSSIRGQGFSGANVLTF.

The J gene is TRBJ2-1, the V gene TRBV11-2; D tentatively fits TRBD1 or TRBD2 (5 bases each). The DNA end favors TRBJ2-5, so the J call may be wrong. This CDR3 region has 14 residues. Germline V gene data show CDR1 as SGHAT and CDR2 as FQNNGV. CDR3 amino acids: CASSQGAGTETQYF. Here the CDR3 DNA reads TGTGCCAGCAGCCAAGGGGCAGGGACGGAGACCCAGTACTTC.

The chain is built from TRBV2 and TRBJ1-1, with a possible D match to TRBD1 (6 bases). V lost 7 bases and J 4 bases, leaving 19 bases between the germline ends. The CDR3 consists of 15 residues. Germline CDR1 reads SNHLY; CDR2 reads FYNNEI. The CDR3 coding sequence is TGTGCCAGCATTCCCGGGGGGGGGGCGCCCACTGAAGCTTTCTTT. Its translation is CASIPGGGAPTEAFF.

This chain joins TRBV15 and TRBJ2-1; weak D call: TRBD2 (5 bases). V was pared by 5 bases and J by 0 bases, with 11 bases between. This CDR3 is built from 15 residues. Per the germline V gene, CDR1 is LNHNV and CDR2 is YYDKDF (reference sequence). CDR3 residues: CATSDRGFSYNEQFF. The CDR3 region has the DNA TGTGCCACCAGCGACCGAGGGTTCTCCTACAATGAGCAGTTCTTC.

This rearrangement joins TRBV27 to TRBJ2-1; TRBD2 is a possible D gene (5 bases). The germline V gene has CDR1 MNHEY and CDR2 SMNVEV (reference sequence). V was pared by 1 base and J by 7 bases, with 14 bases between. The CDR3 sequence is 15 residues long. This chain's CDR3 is CASSLWTGRNNEQFF. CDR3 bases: TGTGCCAGCAGTTTATGGACGGGAAGGAATAATGAGCAGTTCTTC.

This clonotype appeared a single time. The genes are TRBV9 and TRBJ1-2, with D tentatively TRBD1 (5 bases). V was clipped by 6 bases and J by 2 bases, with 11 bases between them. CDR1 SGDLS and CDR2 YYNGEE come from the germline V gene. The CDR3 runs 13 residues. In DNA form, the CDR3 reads TGTGCCAGCACAGGGCAAGTGAACTATGGCTACACCTTC. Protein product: CASTGQVNYGYTF.

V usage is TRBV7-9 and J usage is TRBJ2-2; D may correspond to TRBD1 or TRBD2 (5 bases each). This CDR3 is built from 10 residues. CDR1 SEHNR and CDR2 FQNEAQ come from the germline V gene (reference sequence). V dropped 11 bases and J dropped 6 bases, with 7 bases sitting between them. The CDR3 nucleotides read TGTGCCGAGGGGTCCGGGGAGCTGTTTTTT. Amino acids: CAEGSGELFF.

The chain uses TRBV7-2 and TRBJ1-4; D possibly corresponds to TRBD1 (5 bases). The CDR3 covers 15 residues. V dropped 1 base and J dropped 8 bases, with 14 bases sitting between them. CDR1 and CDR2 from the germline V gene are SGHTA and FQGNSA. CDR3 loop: CASSLDGTSGEKLFF. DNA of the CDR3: TGTGCCAGCAGCTTAGATGGGACTTCTGGAGAAAAACTGTTTTTT.

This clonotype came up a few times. The CDR3, as DNA: TGTGCCATCAGGGTTGCGGGAGGAGCCGGGGAGCTGTTTTTT. Its protein is CAIRVAGGAGELFF. The chain links TRBV10-3 to TRBJ2-2, with 8 positions matching TRBD2. Trimming at V came to 6 bases and at J to 6 bases, leaving 6 bases not matched to a gene. Germline V gives CDR1 ENHRY, CDR2 SYGVKD. This CDR3 region has 14 residues.

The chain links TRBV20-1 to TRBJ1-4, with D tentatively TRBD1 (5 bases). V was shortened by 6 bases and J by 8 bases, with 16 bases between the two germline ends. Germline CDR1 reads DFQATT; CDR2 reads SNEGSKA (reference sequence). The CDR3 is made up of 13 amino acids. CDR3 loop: CSAKQGLEEKLFF. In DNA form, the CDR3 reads TGCAGTGCAAAGCAGGGCCTAGAGGAAAAACTGTTTTTT.

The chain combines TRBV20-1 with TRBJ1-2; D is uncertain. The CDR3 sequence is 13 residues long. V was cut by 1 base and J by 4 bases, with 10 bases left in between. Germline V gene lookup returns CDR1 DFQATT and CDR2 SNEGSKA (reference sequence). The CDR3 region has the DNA TGCAGTGCTAGAGTCCCCGATCCCTATGGCTACACCTTC. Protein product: CSARVPDPYGYTF.

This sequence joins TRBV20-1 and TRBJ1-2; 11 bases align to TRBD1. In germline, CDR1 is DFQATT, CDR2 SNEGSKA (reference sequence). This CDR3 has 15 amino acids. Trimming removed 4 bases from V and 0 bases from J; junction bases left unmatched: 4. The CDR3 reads CSAMGQGVANYGYTF. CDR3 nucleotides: TGCAGTGCTATGGGACAGGGGGTTGCTAACTATGGCTACACCTTC.

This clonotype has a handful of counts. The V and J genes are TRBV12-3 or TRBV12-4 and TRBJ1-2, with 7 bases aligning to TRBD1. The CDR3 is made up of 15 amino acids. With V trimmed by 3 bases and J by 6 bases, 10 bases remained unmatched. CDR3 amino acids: CASSLGDTGVNGYTF. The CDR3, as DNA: TGTGCCAGCAGTTTGGGAGATACAGGGGTGAATGGCTACACCTTC.

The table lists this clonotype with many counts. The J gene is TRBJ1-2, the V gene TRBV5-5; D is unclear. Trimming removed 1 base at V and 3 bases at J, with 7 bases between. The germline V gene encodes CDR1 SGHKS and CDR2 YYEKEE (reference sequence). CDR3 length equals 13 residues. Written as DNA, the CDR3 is TGTGCCAGCAGCTTGCAGGAGTACTATGGCTACACCTTC. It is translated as CASSLQEYYGYTF. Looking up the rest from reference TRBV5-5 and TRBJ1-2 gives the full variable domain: DAGVTQSPTHLIKTRGQQVTLRCSPISGHKSVSWYQQVLGQGPQFIFQYYEKEERGRGNFPDRFSARQFPNYSSELNVNALLLGDSALYLCASSLQEYYGYTFGSGTRLTVV.

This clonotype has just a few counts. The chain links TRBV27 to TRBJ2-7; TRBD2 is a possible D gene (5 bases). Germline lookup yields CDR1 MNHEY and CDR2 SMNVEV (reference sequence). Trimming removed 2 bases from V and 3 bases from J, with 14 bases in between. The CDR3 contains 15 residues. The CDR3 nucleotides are TGTGCCAGCAGTTTAGCGGGCCTAGCAGACTACGAGCAGTACTTC. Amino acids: CASSLAGLADYEQYF.

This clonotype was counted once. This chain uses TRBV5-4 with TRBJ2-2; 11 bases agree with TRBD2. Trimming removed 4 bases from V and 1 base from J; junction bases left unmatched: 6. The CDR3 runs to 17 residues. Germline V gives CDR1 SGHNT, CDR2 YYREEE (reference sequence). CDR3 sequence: CASSIRLAGLNTGELFF. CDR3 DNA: TGTGCCAGCAGCATCCGACTAGCGGGGTTGAACACCGGGGAGCTGTTTTTT.

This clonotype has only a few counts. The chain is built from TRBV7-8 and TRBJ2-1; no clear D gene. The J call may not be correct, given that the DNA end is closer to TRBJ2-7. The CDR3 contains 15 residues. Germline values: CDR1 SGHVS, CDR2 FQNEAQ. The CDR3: CASRPNSNDFYEQYF. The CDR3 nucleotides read TGTGCCAGCAGACCTAACTCGAACGACTTCTACGAGCAGTACTTC.